This T cell receptor beta chain was identified during a study of T cell responses to AZD1222 COVID-19 vaccine. Study outcomes and limitations: Among the donors, most were white British and more were female, and clonal diversity was possibly underestimated. Spike as a whole was targeted by vaccine-associated CD4 TCRs, dominant at 160-218 and 743-854.

Ten or more counts support this clone. What it binds is not known. Clones were read by immunoSEQ multiplex PCR, and TCRdb kept only the in-frame ones, dropping some. This sample carries around 99,000 clones, roughly 90% of them seen once, and the ten largest clones take roughly 8.9%. Second-dose intervals of approximately 4 or approximately 12 weeks were pooled. The V and J ends lost 0 bases and 10 bases respectively, with 9 bases between them. Germline lookup yields CDR1 SGHTA and CDR2 FQGTGA. This CDR3 spans 13 amino acids. V gene TRBV7-3 combines with J gene TRBJ1-4; D uncertain. Material: peripheral blood, obtained 28 days after the second AZD1222 dose. The sequence came from an adult who received the AZD1222 COVID-19 vaccine. CDR3 amino acids: CASSLTDGGKLFF. Here the CDR3 DNA reads TGTGCCAGCAGCTTAACGGACGGAGGAAAACTGTTTTTT. Full variable domain (rest looked up from reference TRBV7-3 and TRBJ1-4): GAGVSQTPSNKVTEKGKYVELRCDPISGHTALYWYRQSLGQGPEFLIYFQGTGAADDSGLPNDRFFAVRPEGSVSTLKIQRTERGDSAVYLCASSLTDGGKLFFGSGTQLSVL.